This T cell receptor (beta chain) was observed in a study of read filtering for tumor transcriptome and immune sequencing. At the level of the study: Mean patient age was approximately 66 years, range roughly 40 to 80; approximately 18 male, more than 11 female. DNase treatment preceded whole-transcriptome library preparation. Broader study findings: IR-seq captured clonotypes deeper and more reliably than RNA-seq. Correlation between methods rose after single-read clonotypes were removed.

In its sample, this clonotype was seen many times. The target antigen is unknown. From roughly 390 ng of RNA, a library with molecular barcoded alpha/delta and beta/gamma adaptors was made. Via MiXCR, TCRdb re-called the reads, giving one row per CDR3 protein. There are tens of thousands of distinct CDR3 sequences in the sample; roughly 13% occur only once, and more than 60% lies in the top ten. Looked up from germline, CDR1 is MNHNY and CDR2 is SVGAGI (reference sequence). The CDR3 is 15 residues long. V was clipped by 7 bases and J by 1 base; unmatched bases: 5. The sample taken for sequencing was a population of CD138-negative cells sorted from bone marrow. The TCR was taken from a donor at least 40 years old with multiple myeloma. The J gene is TRBJ2-2, the V gene TRBV6-6; 8 bases map to TRBD1. This CDR3 reads CASNMGTGNTGELFF. The CDR3 nucleotides read TGTGCCAGCAACATGGGGACAGGGAACACCGGGGAGCTGTTTTTT.